This section outlines one T cell receptor beta chain sequence together with its context. This sample is drawn from a study of control samples from healthy donors and cancer patients. Profiled with immunoSEQ multiplex PCR; TCRdb holds only in-frame clones, not every one. The sample comprises 150,000 to 200,000 clones, roughly 91% of which are singletons, and roughly 1.5% rests with the top ten. The source of this sequence is a man aged 18 to 29 in good health. Sample: blood.

This chain's CDR3 is CASSGDREATNEKLFF. The CDR3 DNA reads as TGTGCCAGCAGTGGCGACAGGGAGGCAACTAATGAAAAACTGTTTTTT. The genes are TRBV25-1 and TRBJ1-4; 7 bases align to TRBD1. Germline-derived CDR1 and CDR2 are MGHDK and SYGVNS. The CDR3 runs to 16 residues. The ends lost 4 bases at V and 0 bases at J; junction bases unmatched: 5. Combining the CDR3 with reference TRBV25-1 and TRBJ1-4 gives the whole variable domain EADIYQTPRYLVIGTGKKITLECSQTMGHDKMYWYQQDPGMELHLIHYSYGVNSTEKGDLSSESTVSRIRTEHFPLTLESARPSHTSQYLCASSGDREATNEKLFFGSGTQLSVL.